These 18 T cell receptor beta chains were all obtained from the same sample, sequenced in a study of cytomegalovirus exposure and HLA in healthy donors. The study ran its PCR with 60 Vbeta and 13 Jbeta primers. Generated by immunoSEQ multiplex PCR, the TCRdb table keeps only in-frame clones and is missing some. The sample lists around 210,000 clones; 78% were seen once. Material: PBMCs. The source of these receptors is a boy younger than 18 in good health and CMV-seronegative.

This chain links TRBV19 with TRBJ1-5; D possibly corresponds to TRBD1 (6 bases). Germline loops: CDR1 LNHDA, CDR2 SQIVND (reference sequence). Trimming left V 10 bases short and J 3 bases short, with 16 bases between. The CDR3 loop spans 14 amino acids. The CDR3 DNA reads TGTGCCACCTCCAGGGGAGGGGACAATCAGCCCCAGCATTTT. Protein product: CATSRGGDNQPQHF.

The V and J genes are TRBV27 and TRBJ1-2, with 9 bases aligning to TRBD1. Germline V CDR1 and CDR2: MNHEY, SMNVEV (reference sequence). Trimming removed 4 bases from V and 4 bases from J; junction bases left unmatched: 7. There are 15 residues in the CDR3. DNA of the CDR3: TGTGCCAGCAGTTCAGCCGGGACAGGGAGCTATGGCTACACCTTC. Its protein product is CASSSAGTGSYGYTF.

V usage is TRBV29-1 and J usage is TRBJ1-1; maybe TRBD1 (6 bases). Germline CDR1 and CDR2: SQVTM and ANQGSEA. V shed 3 bases and J shed 5 bases, with 13 bases lying between them. This CDR3 is 13 amino acids long. Here the CDR3 reads CSVDVQGSTEAFF. The CDR3 bases are TGCAGCGTTGATGTACAGGGTAGTACTGAAGCTTTCTTT.

This rearrangement joins TRBV6-5 to TRBJ1-1, with 10 nucleotides matching TRBD1. Germline lookup yields CDR1 MNHEY and CDR2 SVGAGI. The CDR3 totals 15 residues. With 7 bases clipped from V and 3 bases from J, the junction kept 8 bases outside the gene matches. In nucleotides, the CDR3 is TGTGCCAGCAACCGACAGGGGGCGAGGGACACTGAAGCTTTCTTT. It is translated as CASNRQGARDTEAFF.

Comments on this clone: This specimen includes other DNA sequences encoding the same CDR3. The chain links TRBV27 to TRBJ1-1, with 9 bases matching TRBD1. The ends lost 2 bases at V and 4 bases at J; junction bases unmatched: 2. This CDR3 is 14 amino acids long. The germline gives CDR1 MNHEY, CDR2 SMNVEV (reference sequence). The CDR3 protein is CASSLTGGFTEAFF. CDR3 nucleotide sequence: TGTGCCAGCAGTTTAACAGGGGGCTTCACTGAAGCTTTCTTT.

The V call is TRBV5-1, the J call TRBJ1-1; 10 bases map to TRBD1. Trimming removed 1 base from V and 4 bases from J; junction bases left unmatched: 10. CDR3 size: 17 residues. Germline assignment: CDR1 SGHRS and CDR2 YFSETQ. The CDR3 nucleotides are TGCGCCAGCAGCTTGAGACCGACAGGGGGCGTCCCCACTGAAGCTTTCTTT. Encoded protein: CASSLRPTGGVPTEAFF.

The V and J genes are TRBV9 and TRBJ2-1, with 8 bases that match TRBD2. This CDR3 is built from 16 residues. V lost 0 bases and J lost 4; bases outside the gene matches: 6. Germline CDR1 is SGDLS and CDR2 is YYNGEE. The CDR3 here is CASSVGDGGGYNEQFF. CDR3 DNA: TGTGCCAGCAGCGTAGGTGACGGGGGGGGTTACAATGAGCAGTTCTTC.

This clone was detected only once. The chain carries TRBV12-5 and TRBJ1-1; 11 nucleotides agree with TRBD1. The ends lost 1 base at V and 9 bases at J; junction bases unmatched: 4. This CDR3 comprises 14 residues. Germline-derived CDR1 and CDR2 are LGHNT and FRNRAP. CDR3 amino acids: CASGLEGTGGKAFF. The CDR3 nucleotides read TGTGCTAGTGGTTTGGAGGGGACAGGGGGAAAAGCTTTCTTT.

The V call is TRBV9, the J call TRBJ1-5; 7 nucleotides match TRBD1. The CDR3 has 15 residues. V shed 4 bases, J shed 0 bases, and the junction held 4 bases outside the gene matches. The germline gives CDR1 SGDLS, CDR2 YYNGEE. CDR3 in DNA: TGTGCCAGCAGCTGGGACAGTAATAGCAATCAGCCCCAGCATTTT. This translates into CASSWDSNSNQPQHF.

The chain has TRBV7-3 and TRBJ1-1, with 10 bases that match TRBD1. Trimming removed 5 bases from V and 4 bases from J; junction bases left unmatched: 7. This CDR3 has 15 amino acids. CDR1 and CDR2 (germline): SGHTA, FQGTGA. The chain's CDR3 is CASSAPDRGGTEAFF. The CDR3 DNA sequence: TGTGCCAGCAGCGCCCCGGACAGGGGGGGCACTGAAGCTTTCTTT. Full variable domain (remainder filled in from reference TRBV7-3 and TRBJ1-1): GAGVSQTPSNKVTEKGKYVELRCDPISGHTALYWYRQSLGQGPEFLIYFQGTGAADDSGLPNDRFFAVRPEGSVSTLKIQRTERGDSAVYLCASSAPDRGGTEAFFGQGTRLTVV.

The chain recombines TRBV5-1 with TRBJ1-5; D might be TRBD1 (5 bases). The CDR3 runs to 16 residues. V dropped 0 bases and J dropped 3 bases, with 13 bases sitting between them. The germline gives CDR1 SGHRS, CDR2 YFSETQ. CDR3 nucleotide sequence: TGCGCCAGCAGCTTGGACCCAGACAGCTCCAATCAGCCCCAGCATTTT. As protein: CASSLDPDSSNQPQHF.

The rearrangement joins TRBV19 to TRBJ1-4, with TRBD1 matching over 7 bases. With V trimmed by 3 bases and J by 0 bases, 7 bases remained unmatched. Germline V gene data show CDR1 as LNHDA and CDR2 as SQIVND (reference sequence). The CDR3 sequence is 17 residues long. The CDR3 region has the DNA TGTGCCAGTAGTATTGCGACAGGGATCCCAACTAATGAAAAACTGTTTTTT. As protein: CASSIATGIPTNEKLFF.

V gene TRBV9 combines with J gene TRBJ1-2, with 7 bases fitting TRBD1. Germline V CDR1 and CDR2: SGDLS, YYNGEE. The CDR3 spans 14 residues. V lost 0 bases, J lost 8 bases, and 7 bases stayed unmatched. The CDR3 sequence: CASSVDPTGRGYTF. Written as DNA, the CDR3 is TGTGCCAGCAGCGTAGACCCGACAGGGAGAGGCTACACCTTC.

The chain uses TRBV9 and TRBJ1-1; 7 bases are shared with TRBD1. The germline V gene encodes CDR1 SGDLS and CDR2 YYNGEE. CDR3 length: 14 residues. Trimming cost V 3 bases and J 4 bases; bases outside gene matches: 6. The CDR3 DNA reads as TGTGCCAGCAGCGAGACAGGGCTAATCACTGAAGCTTTCTTT. Translated: CASSETGLITEAFF.

Notes on this clone: Other DNA sequences in the sample encode the same CDR3. This sequence joins TRBV4-1 and TRBJ2-7, with TRBD2 matching over 8 bases. Trimming cost V 3 bases and J 2 bases; bases outside gene matches: 12. CDR3 length equals 17 residues. Germline values: CDR1 MGHRA, CDR2 YSYEKL. CDR3 in amino acids: CASSHLLTSGGTYEQYF. In DNA form, the CDR3 reads TGCGCCAGCAGCCACTTACTTACTAGCGGAGGGACCTACGAGCAGTACTTC.

The rearrangement links TRBV6-5 to TRBJ1-4, with D perhaps matching TRBD1 (6 bases). Deletions cut 8 bases from V and 0 bases from J, with 10 bases between. Germline lookup yields CDR1 MNHEY and CDR2 SVGAGI. The CDR3 loop spans 14 amino acids. DNA of the CDR3: TGTGCCAGCTCACAGGGACCAACTAATGAAAAACTGTTTTTT. As protein: CASSQGPTNEKLFF.

This clone was found a few times. The gene calls are TRBV12-5 and TRBJ1-4, with 8 bases fitting TRBD1. V lost 0 bases and J lost 3; bases outside the gene matches: 9. From germline, CDR1 is LGHNT and CDR2 FRNRAP. The CDR3 runs 18 residues. DNA for the CDR3: TGTGCTAGTGGTTTGGTACACAGGGGGTCAGGGCCTAATGAAAAACTGTTTTTT. It codes for CASGLVHRGSGPNEKLFF.

The chain employs TRBV14 and TRBJ2-4; D is undetermined. CDR1 and CDR2 (germline): SGHDN, FVKESK. Trimming left V 1 base short and J 7 bases short, with 11 bases between. The CDR3 loop spans 14 amino acids. CDR3 loop: CASSQVNSRNIQYF. The CDR3 DNA follows: TGTGCCAGCAGCCAAGTGAACAGCCGGAACATTCAGTACTTC.